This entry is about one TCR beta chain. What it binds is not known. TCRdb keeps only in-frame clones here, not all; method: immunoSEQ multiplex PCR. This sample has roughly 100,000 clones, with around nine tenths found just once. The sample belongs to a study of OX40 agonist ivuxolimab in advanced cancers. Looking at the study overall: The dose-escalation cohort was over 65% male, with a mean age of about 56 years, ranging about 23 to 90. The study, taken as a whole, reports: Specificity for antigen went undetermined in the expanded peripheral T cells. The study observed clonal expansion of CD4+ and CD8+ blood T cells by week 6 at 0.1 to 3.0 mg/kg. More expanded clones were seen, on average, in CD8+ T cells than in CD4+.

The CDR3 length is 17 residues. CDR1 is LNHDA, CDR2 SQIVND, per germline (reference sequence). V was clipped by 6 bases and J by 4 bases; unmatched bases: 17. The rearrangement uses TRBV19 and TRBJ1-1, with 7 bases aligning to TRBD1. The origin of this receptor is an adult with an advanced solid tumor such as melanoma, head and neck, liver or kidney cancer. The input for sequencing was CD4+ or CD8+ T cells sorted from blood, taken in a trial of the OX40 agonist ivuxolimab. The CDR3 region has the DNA TGTGCCAGTAGGAATGACAGGGCTACTTGGGGTAGCACTGAAGCTTTCTTT. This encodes CASRNDRATWGSTEAFF.